This is a list of T cell receptor beta chains from one sample in a study of T cells in localized non-small cell lung cancer. Sequencing used immunoSEQ multiplex PCR; TCRdb keeps in-frame clones, though not all of them. The table shows approximately 83,000 clones, with roughly 91% occurring only once. Sample: peripheral blood, taken before any cancer treatment. These TCRs come from a woman aged 35 to 69 with stage I squamous cell lung carcinoma. Both conserved end residues are trimmed from each CDR3. Fields, in order: D gene, V gene, CDR3 protein. A D gene is named only where the DNA matches it firmly.

>TRBD2|TRBV15
ATSDPAGVEGINEQF
>.|TRBV5-1
ASSLVRLYSYNEQF
>TRBD1|TRBV28
ASSAGQGNNSPLH
>.|TRBV30
AWSSNLQLRRVNTEAF
>TRBD1|TRBV7-9
ASSLRTGANYGYT
>TRBD2|TRBV6-6
ASGLAGNEQF
>.|TRBV20-1
SVTQGNEQF
>.|TRBV10-3
AIRQGEVEGYT
>.|TRBV6-5
ASSRDGSGANVLT
>.|TRBV5-1
ASSLGGNTGELF
>.|TRBV5-6
ASSLVGPGELF
>.|TRBV6-5
ASSNSHMYNTEAF
>.|TRBV7-9
ASSLGSGAQY
>TRBD1|TRBV5-1
ASSPGTGGVGEKLF
>.|TRBV7-9
ASSLTGSGNTIY
>TRBD1|TRBV10-2
ASRRGQDTDTQY
>.|TRBV6-1
ASSEAGANEKLF
>.|TRBV19
ASSIALLNEKLF
>.|TRBV7-9
ASSLGGSGTDTQY
>TRBD1|TRBV5-4
ASSPNRGNYGYT
>.|TRBV19
ASSIDGPSGSSYEQY
>.|TRBV5-6
ASSLVRYNSPLH
>TRBD1|TRBV30
AWTGQGRAQY
>TRBD1|TRBV14
ASSQDLGGEQF
>.|TRBV18
ASSLLQVPNTEAF
>TRBD1|TRBV6-5
ASSRGTGEKLF
>TRBD1|TRBV6-6
ATQQGGRDGYT
>.|TRBV6-1
ASSFDTNTEAF
>TRBD1|TRBV10-3
ASRPDRGRDGYT
>TRBD1|TRBV28
ASSLWRQGAYEAF
>.|TRBV7-3
ASSLNPGLNTEAF
>.|TRBV5-1
ASSRDKNTEAF
>TRBD1|TRBV5-6
ASSWGQGSYNEQF
>.|TRBV15
ATSRDKGSNQPQH
>TRBD1|TRBV9
ASSGVGDSYEQY
>.|TRBV5-1
ASSTGRLDTDTQY
>TRBD2|TRBV4-1
ASSQSAGDSTDTQY
>TRBD2|TRBV11-2
ASSFLAGGREQY
>TRBD1|TRBV4-1
ASSLTGTAYEQY
>.|TRBV5-1
ASSDGPKEKLF
>TRBD1|TRBV18
ASSPKNRGVSTGELF
>.|TRBV30
AWSGGVGAGELF
>.|TRBV7-9
ASSPRPGQGRVETQY
>TRBD1|TRBV11-2
ASSLDVSGGAF
>.|TRBV12-5
ASAPGDGLGYT
>.|TRBV25-1
ASSPSGRRAF